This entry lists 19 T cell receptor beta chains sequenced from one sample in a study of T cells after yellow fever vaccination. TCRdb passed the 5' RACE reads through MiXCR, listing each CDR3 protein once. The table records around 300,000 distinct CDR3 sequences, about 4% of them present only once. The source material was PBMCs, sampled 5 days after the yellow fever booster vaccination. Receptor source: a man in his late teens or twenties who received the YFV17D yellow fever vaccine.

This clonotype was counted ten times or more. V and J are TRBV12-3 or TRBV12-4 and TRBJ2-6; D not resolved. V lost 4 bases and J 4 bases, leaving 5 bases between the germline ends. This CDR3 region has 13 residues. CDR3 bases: TGTGCCAGCAGTTCGTGGGGGGCCAACGTCCTGACTTTC. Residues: CASSSWGANVLTF.

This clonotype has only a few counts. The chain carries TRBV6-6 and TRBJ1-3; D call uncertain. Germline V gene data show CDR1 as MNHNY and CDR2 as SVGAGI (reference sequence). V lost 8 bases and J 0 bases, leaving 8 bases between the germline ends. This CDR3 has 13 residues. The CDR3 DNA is TGTGCCAGCCGGACGGTCTCTGGAAACACCATATATTTT. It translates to CASRTVSGNTIYF.

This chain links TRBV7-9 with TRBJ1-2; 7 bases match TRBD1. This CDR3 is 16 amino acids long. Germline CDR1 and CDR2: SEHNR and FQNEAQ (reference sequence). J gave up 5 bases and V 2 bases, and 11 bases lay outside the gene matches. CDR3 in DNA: TGTGCCAGCAGCTTAACTGCCGGGGACAGTTCATATGGCTACACCTTC. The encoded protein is CASSLTAGDSSYGYTF.

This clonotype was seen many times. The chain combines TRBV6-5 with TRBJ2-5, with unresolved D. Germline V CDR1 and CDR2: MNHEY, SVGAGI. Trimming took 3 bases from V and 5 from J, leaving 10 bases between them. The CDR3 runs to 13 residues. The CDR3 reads CASSYTRPETQYF. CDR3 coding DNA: TGTGCCAGCAGTTATACGCGCCCGGAGACCCAGTACTTC.

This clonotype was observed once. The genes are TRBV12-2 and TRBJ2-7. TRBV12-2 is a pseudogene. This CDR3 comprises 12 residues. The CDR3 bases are TGTGCAAGTCGGGGGTGGACCTACGAGCAGTACGTC. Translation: CASRGWTYEQYV.

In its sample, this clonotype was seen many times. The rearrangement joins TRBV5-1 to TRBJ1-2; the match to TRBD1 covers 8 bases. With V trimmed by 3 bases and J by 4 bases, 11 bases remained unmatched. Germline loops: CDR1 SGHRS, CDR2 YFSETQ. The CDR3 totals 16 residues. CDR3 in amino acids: CASSSATGATGYGYTF. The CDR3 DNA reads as TGCGCCAGCAGCTCGGCGACAGGGGCGACGGGCTATGGCTACACCTTC.

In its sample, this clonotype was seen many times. Here the CDR3 reads CASSLHRADETQYF. The CDR3 DNA sequence: TGTGCCAGCAGTTTACACAGGGCCGACGAGACCCAGTACTTC. The gene calls are TRBV7-2 and TRBJ2-5; D may be TRBD1 (6 bases). This CDR3 is built from 14 residues. Germline V gene data show CDR1 as SGHTA and CDR2 as FQGNSA. The V end lost 6 bases, the J end lost 5 bases, and 16 bases lay between the germline ends. Using reference TRBV7-2 and TRBJ2-5 for the parts outside the CDR3, the full variable domain is GAGVSQSPSNKVTEKGKDVELRCDPISGHTALYWYRQSLGQGLEFLIYFQGNSAPDKSGLPSDRFSAERTGGSVSTLTIQRTQQEDSAVYLCASSLHRADETQYFGPGTRLLVL.

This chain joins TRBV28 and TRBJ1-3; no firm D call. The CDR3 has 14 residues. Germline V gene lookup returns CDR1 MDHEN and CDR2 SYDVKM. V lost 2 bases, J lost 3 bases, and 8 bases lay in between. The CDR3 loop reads CASSLTGIGNTIYF. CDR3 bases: TGTGCCAGCAGTTTAACCGGGATTGGAAACACCATATATTTT.

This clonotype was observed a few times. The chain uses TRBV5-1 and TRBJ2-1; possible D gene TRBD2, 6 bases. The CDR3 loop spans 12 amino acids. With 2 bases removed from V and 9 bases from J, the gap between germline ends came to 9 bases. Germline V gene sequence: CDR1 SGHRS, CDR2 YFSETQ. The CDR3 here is CASSFRRGEQFF. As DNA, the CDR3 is TGCGCCAGCAGCTTCCGGAGGGGTGAGCAGTTCTTC. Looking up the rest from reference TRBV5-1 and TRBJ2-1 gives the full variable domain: KAGVTQTPRYLIKTRGQQVTLSCSPISGHRSVSWYQQTPGQGLQFLFEYFSETQRNKGNFPGRFSGRQFSNSRSEMNVSTLELGDSALYLCASSFRRGEQFFGPGTRLTVL.

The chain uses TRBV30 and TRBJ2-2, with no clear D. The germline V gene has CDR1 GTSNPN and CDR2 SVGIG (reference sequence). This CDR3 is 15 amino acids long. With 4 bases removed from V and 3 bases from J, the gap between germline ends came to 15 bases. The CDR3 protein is CAWTRARRYTGELFF. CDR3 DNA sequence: TGTGCCTGGACTAGAGCCAGGCGTTACACCGGGGAGCTGTTTTTT.

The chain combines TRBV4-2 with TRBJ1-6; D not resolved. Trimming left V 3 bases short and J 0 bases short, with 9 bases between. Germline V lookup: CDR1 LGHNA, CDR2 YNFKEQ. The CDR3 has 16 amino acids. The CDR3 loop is CASSHSTSSYNSPLHF. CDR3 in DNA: TGTGCCAGCAGCCATAGCACGAGCTCCTATAATTCACCCCTCCACTTT.

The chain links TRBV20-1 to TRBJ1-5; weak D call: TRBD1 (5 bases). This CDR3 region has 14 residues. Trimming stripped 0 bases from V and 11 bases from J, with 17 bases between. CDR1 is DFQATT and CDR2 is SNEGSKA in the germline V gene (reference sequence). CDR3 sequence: CSARDGTRGGAQHF. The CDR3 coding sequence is TGCAGTGCTAGAGATGGGACCCGTGGTGGAGCCCAGCATTTT.

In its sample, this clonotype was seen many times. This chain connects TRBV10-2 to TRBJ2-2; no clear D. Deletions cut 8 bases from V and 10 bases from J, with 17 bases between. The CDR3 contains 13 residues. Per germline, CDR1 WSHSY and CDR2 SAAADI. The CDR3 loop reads CASRGPVVLELFF. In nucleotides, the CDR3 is TGCGCCAGCCGCGGCCCGGTCGTCCTGGAGCTGTTTTTT.

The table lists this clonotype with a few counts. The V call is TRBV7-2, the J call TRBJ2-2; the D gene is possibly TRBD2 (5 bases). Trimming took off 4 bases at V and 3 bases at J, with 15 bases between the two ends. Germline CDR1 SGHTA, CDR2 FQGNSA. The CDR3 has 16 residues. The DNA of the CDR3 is TGTGCCAGCAGCTGGGATACACTAGTGTACACCGGGGAGCTGTTTTTT. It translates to CASSWDTLVYTGELFF.

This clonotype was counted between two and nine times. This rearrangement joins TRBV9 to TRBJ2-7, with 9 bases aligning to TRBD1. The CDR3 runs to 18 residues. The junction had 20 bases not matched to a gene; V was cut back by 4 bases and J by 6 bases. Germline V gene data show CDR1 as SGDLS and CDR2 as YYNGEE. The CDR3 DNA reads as TGTGCCAGCAGCCCTGGTTGGGGACAGGGACCGATTATGAGCGAGCAGTACTTC. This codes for CASSPGWGQGPIMSEQYF.

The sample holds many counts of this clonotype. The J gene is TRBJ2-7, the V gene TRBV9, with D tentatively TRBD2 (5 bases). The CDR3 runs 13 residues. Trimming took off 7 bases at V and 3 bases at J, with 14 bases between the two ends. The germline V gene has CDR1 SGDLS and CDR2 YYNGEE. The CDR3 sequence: CASGGDEGYEQYF. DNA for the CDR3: TGTGCCAGCGGCGGCGACGAGGGCTACGAGCAGTACTTC.

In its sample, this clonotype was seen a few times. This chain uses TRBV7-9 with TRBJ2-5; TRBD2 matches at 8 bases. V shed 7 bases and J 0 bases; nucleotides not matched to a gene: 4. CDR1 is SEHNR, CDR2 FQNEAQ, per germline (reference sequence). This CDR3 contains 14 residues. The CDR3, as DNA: TGTGCCAGCAATGAGCGGGGGTACCAAGAGACCCAGTACTTC. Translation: CASNERGYQETQYF.

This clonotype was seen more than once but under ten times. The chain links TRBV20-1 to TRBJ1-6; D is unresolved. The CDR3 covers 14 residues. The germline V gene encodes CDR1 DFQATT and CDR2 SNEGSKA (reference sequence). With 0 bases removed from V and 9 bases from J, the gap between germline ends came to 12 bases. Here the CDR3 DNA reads TGCAGTGCTAGAGAGGACGGACGACTTTCACCCCTCCACTTT. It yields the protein CSAREDGRLSPLHF.

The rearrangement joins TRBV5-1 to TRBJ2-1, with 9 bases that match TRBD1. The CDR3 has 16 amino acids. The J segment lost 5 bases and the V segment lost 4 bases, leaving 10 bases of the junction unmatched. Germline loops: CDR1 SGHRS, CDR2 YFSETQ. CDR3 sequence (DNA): TGCGCCAGCAGCCCCGGGGGGACAGGGAGTGACAATGAGCAGTTCTTC. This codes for CASSPGGTGSDNEQFF.